These 26 T cell receptor beta chains originate from one sample sequenced in a study of cytomegalovirus exposure and HLA in healthy donors. With 60 Vbeta and 13 Jbeta primers, the PCR was carried out. Assay: immunoSEQ multiplex PCR; the TCRdb copy retains only in-frame clones and omits some. The sample contains about 220,000 clones, around 80% of which appear only once. The specimen sequenced was PBMCs. The receptors originated from a man in his forties or fifties in good health and CMV-seropositive.

V usage is TRBV19 and J usage is TRBJ2-1; a possible D gene is TRBD2 (7 bases). The CDR3 has 13 amino acids. Trimming took off 8 bases at V and 7 bases at J, with 15 bases between the two ends. Germline V gives CDR1 LNHDA, CDR2 SQIVND (reference sequence). CDR3: CASRGGGRNEQFF. The DNA of the CDR3 is TGTGCCAGTCGGGGAGGGGGAAGGAATGAGCAGTTCTTC.

This chain joins TRBV7-8 and TRBJ1-2; D is possibly TRBD1 (5 bases). The V gene lost 1 base and the J gene lost 3 bases, with 18 bases spanning the gap. Germline lookup yields CDR1 SGHVS and CDR2 FQNEAQ. The CDR3 is made up of 17 amino acids. CDR3 region: CASSLGLGQPGDYGYTF. The DNA of the CDR3 is TGTGCCAGCAGCTTAGGTCTTGGGCAGCCGGGGGACTATGGCTACACCTTC. Based on the CDR3 plus reference TRBV7-8 and TRBJ1-2, the full variable domain is GAGVSQSPRYKVAKRGQDVALRCDPISGHVSLFWYQQALGQGPEFLTYFQNEAQLDKSGLPSDRFFAERPEGSVSTLKIQRTQQEDSAVYLCASSLGLGQPGDYGYTFGSGTRLTVV.

This chain links TRBV4-1 with TRBJ1-4, with TRBD1 matching over 7 bases. Unmatched junction bases numbered 2, after V lost 5 bases and J lost 8 bases. This CDR3 has 12 amino acids. CDR1 and CDR2 from the germline V gene are MGHRA and YSYEKL. CDR3 region: CASSLDREKLFF. DNA for the CDR3: TGCGCCAGCAGCTTGGACAGGGAAAAACTGTTTTTT.

The genes are TRBV2 and TRBJ2-3; tentatively, D is TRBD1 (5 bases). V lost 3 bases, J lost 0 bases, and 13 bases lay in between. The CDR3 is 16 amino acids. Germline V gene lookup returns CDR1 SNHLY and CDR2 FYNNEI. The chain's CDR3 is CASSDPRAGSTDTQYF. The CDR3 DNA follows: TGTGCCAGCAGTGACCCAAGGGCAGGGAGCACAGATACGCAGTATTTT.

This chain connects TRBV7-2 to TRBJ2-5; TRBD2 aligns across 11 bases. With V trimmed by 1 base and J by 7 bases, 8 bases remained unmatched. The CDR3 spans 16 residues. The germline V gene has CDR1 SGHTA and CDR2 FQGNSA. The chain's CDR3 is CASSLELAGAGGTQYF. The CDR3 region has the DNA TGTGCCAGCAGCTTAGAACTAGCGGGAGCCGGAGGGACCCAGTACTTC.

This chain connects TRBV5-1 to TRBJ2-1; 7 bases are shared with TRBD1. CDR1 SGHRS and CDR2 YFSETQ come from the germline V gene. With V trimmed by 5 bases and J by 6 bases, 17 bases remained unmatched. The CDR3 has 17 residues. CDR3 amino acids: CASRRGTAAVRLNEQFF. For the CDR3, the DNA is TGCGCCAGCAGACGTGGGACAGCAGCGGTGAGACTCAATGAGCAGTTCTTC.

This chain links TRBV27 with TRBJ1-1, with 10 bases that match TRBD1. Trimming cost V 6 bases and J 6 bases; bases outside gene matches: 4. CDR1 and CDR2 (germline): MNHEY, SMNVEV (reference sequence). The CDR3 totals 13 residues. CDR3 nucleotide sequence: TGTGCCAGCAGGGGGACAGGGGTCGCTGAAGCTTTCTTT. Residues: CASRGTGVAEAFF.

V is TRBV5-1 and J is TRBJ2-5, with D possibly being TRBD1 (6 bases). The last part of the DNA fits TRBJ2-7 better; the J call may be wrong. Looked up from germline, CDR1 is SGHRS and CDR2 is YFSETQ. The CDR3 is 14 residues long. CDR3 residues: CASSPRGGTYEQYF. CDR3 DNA sequence: TGCGCCAGCAGCCCCCGAGGGGGAACCTACGAGCAGTACTTC.

The chain combines TRBV29-1 with TRBJ2-7; D perhaps matches TRBD2 (6 bases). Trimming stripped 5 bases from V and 0 bases from J, with 11 bases between. Germline loops: CDR1 SQVTM, CDR2 ANQGSEA. The CDR3 runs 13 residues. CDR3 residues: CSVLGGSSYEQYF. CDR3 coding DNA: TGCAGCGTTCTGGGGGGTTCCTCCTACGAGCAGTACTTC.

V gene TRBV4-1 combines with J gene TRBJ2-7, with D uncertain. The length of the CDR3 is 15 residues. V was clipped by 1 base and J by 4 bases, with 14 bases between them. Germline V gene data show CDR1 as MGHRA and CDR2 as YSYEKL. The CDR3: CASSQVFSADYEQYV. DNA of the CDR3: TGCGCCAGCAGCCAAGTATTCTCTGCGGATTACGAGCAGTACGTC.

The chain recombines TRBV5-4 with TRBJ1-1; D is unresolved. The CDR3 consists of 12 residues. Trimming took off 7 bases at V and 5 bases at J, with 12 bases between the two ends. Germline V gene lookup returns CDR1 SGHNT and CDR2 YYREEE (reference sequence). CDR3 amino acids: CASHKAGTEAFF. CDR3 bases: TGTGCCAGCCACAAGGCGGGGACTGAAGCTTTCTTT.

The chain links TRBV6-6 to TRBJ2-1; perhaps TRBD1 as D (6 bases). The CDR3 is made up of 12 amino acids. V was shortened by 7 bases and J by 7 bases, with 11 bases between the two germline ends. Germline values: CDR1 MNHNY, CDR2 SVGAGI (reference sequence). CDR3 sequence reads: CASNQGPNEQFF. CDR3 DNA sequence: TGTGCCAGCAATCAGGGGCCTAATGAGCAGTTCTTC.

The V gene is TRBV6-1, the J gene TRBJ1-5; perhaps TRBD1 as D (6 bases). Germline V lookup: CDR1 MNHNS, CDR2 SASEGT. The CDR3 extends over 13 amino acids. Trimming shortened V by 10 bases and J by 5 bases, and 15 bases separated the two germline ends. The CDR3 nucleotides are TGTGCCACCGCGGTGGACAGAGATCAGCCCCAGCATTTT. It codes for CATAVDRDQPQHF.

This clone was picked up one time. The V gene is TRBV11-3, the J gene TRBJ2-2; tentative D call: TRBD1 (6 bases). V was trimmed by 5 bases and J by 5 bases, leaving 12 bases between them. Germline V gene lookup returns CDR1 SGHNT and CDR2 YENEEA. The CDR3 runs to 14 residues. Here the CDR3 reads CASSHDRFTGELFF. CDR3 DNA: TGTGCCAGCAGCCACGACAGGTTTACCGGGGAGCTGTTTTTT.

The chain employs TRBV2 and TRBJ2-3, with D perhaps TRBD2 (6 bases). The V and J ends lost 3 bases and 4 bases respectively, with 11 bases between them. CDR3 length: 14 amino acids. Germline V gives CDR1 SNHLY, CDR2 FYNNEI. The CDR3 region has the DNA TGTGCCAGCAGTGACTCAACGGGAGCAGATACGCAGTATTTT. As protein: CASSDSTGADTQYF.

The V gene is TRBV18, the J gene TRBJ1-4; 7 bases line up with TRBD1. The V gene end was trimmed by 3 bases and the J gene end by 4 bases; junction bases not matched to a gene: 2. Germline CDR1 is KGHSH and CDR2 is LQKENI. The CDR3 length is 14 residues. CDR3 loop: CASSPGTVNEKLFF. The CDR3 bases are TGTGCCAGCTCACCGGGGACAGTTAATGAAAAACTGTTTTTT. Combining the CDR3 with reference TRBV18 and TRBJ1-4 gives the whole variable domain NAGVMQNPRHLVRRRGQEARLRCSPMKGHSHVYWYRQLPEEGLKFMVYLQKENIIDESGMPKERFSAEFPKEGPSILRIQQVVRGDSAAYFCASSPGTVNEKLFFGSGTQLSVL.

In its sample, this clone was seen once. The CDR3 is CASSNSGIHYGYTF. In nucleotides, the CDR3 is TGTGCCAGCAGTAATTCAGGGATCCACTATGGCTACACCTTC. The chain couples TRBV6-4 to TRBJ1-2; D possibly corresponds to TRBD1 (5 bases). In germline, CDR1 is MRHNA, CDR2 SNTAGT. CDR3 length: 14 residues. The germline V and J ends were trimmed by 5 bases and 3 bases, with 13 bases remaining between them.

The chain employs TRBV14 and TRBJ1-2; maybe TRBD1 (5 bases). Trimming removed 1 base at V and 2 bases at J, with 11 bases between. Germline CDR1 and CDR2: SGHDN and FVKESK. The CDR3 loop spans 15 amino acids. CDR3 nucleotide sequence: TGTGCCAGCAGCCAAGTGAGGGGAGGAAACTATGGCTACACCTTC. It yields the protein CASSQVRGGNYGYTF.

The rearrangement links TRBV7-2 to TRBJ2-1; 10 nucleotides match TRBD2. CDR3 length: 16 amino acids. Germline CDR1 and CDR2: SGHTA and FQGNSA. After removal of 5 bases from V and 0 bases from J, the junction contained 4 bases not matched to a gene. CDR3: CASSTRLAGSYNEQFF. The CDR3 region has the DNA TGTGCCAGCAGCACCCGACTAGCGGGCTCCTACAATGAGCAGTTCTTC.

The gene calls are TRBV10-1 and TRBJ1-1; TRBD1 agrees at 9 bases. Trimming cost V 0 bases and J 4 bases; bases outside gene matches: 9. From germline, CDR1 is WNHNN and CDR2 SYGVQD (reference sequence). The CDR3 totals 17 residues. CDR3 sequence (DNA): TGCGCCAGCAGTGAGTCGAGTTCACAGGGGGCAGGCACTGAAGCTTTCTTT. Amino acid sequence: CASSESSSQGAGTEAFF.

The chain is built from TRBV14 and TRBJ2-1, with a tentative D call TRBD2 (5 bases). CDR1 is SGHDN, CDR2 FVKESK, per germline. The CDR3 runs 13 residues. Deletions cut 0 bases from V and 15 bases from J, with 15 bases between. This CDR3 reads CASSQDYTSSRFF. The CDR3 DNA follows: TGTGCCAGCAGCCAAGATTACACTAGTAGTCGGTTCTTC.

V and J are TRBV5-6 and TRBJ1-5, with D perhaps matching TRBD1 (5 bases). Between the trimmed V and J ends, which lost 2 bases and 6 bases, there was a span of 15 bases. CDR1 is SGHDT and CDR2 is YYEEEE in the germline V gene. This CDR3 spans 15 amino acids. CDR3 sequence reads: CASSLQAGPIQPQHF. The CDR3 nucleotides are TGTGCCAGCAGCTTACAGGCGGGGCCTATTCAGCCCCAGCATTTT.

The chain couples TRBV4-1 to TRBJ2-1; D might be TRBD2 (6 bases). The V gene's germline CDR1 is MGHRA and CDR2 YSYEKL. There are 16 residues in the CDR3. Trimming pared 3 bases from V and 3 bases from J, leaving 15 bases between. In DNA, the CDR3 is TGCGCCAGCAGCCAGGAGGGGCGCCCGGTCTACAATGAGCAGTTCTTC. Its protein is CASSQEGRPVYNEQFF.

This clone was found a few times. The gene calls are TRBV11-3 and TRBJ2-3; 11 bases are a match to TRBD2. The J segment lost 0 bases and the V segment lost 10 bases, leaving 3 bases of the junction unmatched. The germline V gene encodes CDR1 SGHNT and CDR2 YENEEA. CDR3 size: 14 residues. The CDR3 DNA reads as TGTGCCACGAGGACTAGCGGGAGCACAGATACGCAGTATTTT. It is translated as CATRTSGSTDTQYF.

The chain uses TRBV27 and TRBJ1-6; no firm D call. V was trimmed by 5 bases and J by 8 bases, leaving 13 bases between them. Germline-derived CDR1 and CDR2 are MNHEY and SMNVEV (reference sequence). There are 14 residues in the CDR3. The CDR3 reads CASSVTVTDSPLHF. DNA for the CDR3: TGTGCCAGCAGTGTTACAGTGACCGATTCACCCCTCCACTTT.

The rearrangement joins TRBV2 to TRBJ1-1, with D possibly matching TRBD1 (6 bases). Trimming took 3 bases from V and 5 from J, leaving 19 bases between them. The CDR3 covers 16 residues. In germline, CDR1 is SNHLY, CDR2 FYNNEI. This CDR3 reads CASSDWLTGWKTEAFF. CDR3 coding DNA: TGTGCCAGCAGTGATTGGTTGACAGGTTGGAAAACTGAAGCTTTCTTT.